The rows below give T cell receptor beta chains drawn from one sample of a study of blood T cell repertoires in COVID-19. Sequenced by immunoSEQ multiplex PCR; TCRdb stores in-frame clones only, minus some. The top ten clones hold around 5% of a sample with tens of thousands of clones, about 91% of them seen once. What was sequenced was peripheral blood. Source of these receptors: a man in his sixties with acute or convalescent COVID-19. The CDR3 runs from the conserved cysteine through the conserved F or W. The D gene is left open where the match is weak. Only some rows state a clone size, as once, few, many or a class for expanded clones.

clone_size: NA; j_call: TRBJ1-6; v_call: TRBV5-8; d_call: NA; cdr3_aa: CASSRSHNSPLHF; cdr3_nt: TGTGCCAGCAGCCGGAGTCATAATTCACCCCTCCACTTT
clone_size: NA; j_call: TRBJ1-5; v_call: TRBV27; d_call: NA; cdr3_aa: CASSLQGNSNQPQHF; cdr3_nt: TGTGCCAGCAGTTTACAGGGTAATAGCAATCAGCCCCAGCATTTT
clone_size: NA; j_call: TRBJ1-5; v_call: TRBV18; d_call: TRBD1; cdr3_aa: CASSPQGASQPQHF; cdr3_nt: TGTGCCAGCTCGCCTCAGGGGGCTAGTCAGCCCCAGCATTTT
clone_size: NA; j_call: TRBJ2-7; v_call: TRBV18; d_call: NA; cdr3_aa: CASSPPGSYEQYF; cdr3_nt: TGTGCCAGCTCACCACCGGGCAGCTACGAGCAGTACTTC
clone_size: NA; j_call: TRBJ1-2; v_call: TRBV29-1; d_call: NA; cdr3_aa: CSVEGGGGYTF; cdr3_nt: TGCAGCGTTGAAGGGGGGGGTGGCTACACCTTC
clone_size: NA; j_call: TRBJ1-2; v_call: TRBV27; d_call: NA; cdr3_aa: CASTSQGYGYTF; cdr3_nt: TGTGCCAGCACCTCACAGGGCTATGGCTACACCTTC
clone_size: once; j_call: TRBJ1-2; v_call: TRBV6-6; d_call: TRBD1; cdr3_aa: CASRDRGSLGYTF; cdr3_nt: TGTGCCAGCCGGGACAGGGGTTCATTAGGCTACACCTTC
clone_size: NA; j_call: TRBJ2-3; v_call: TRBV5-1; d_call: TRBD2; cdr3_aa: CASSLEASGRPGDTQYF; cdr3_nt: TGCGCCAGCAGCTTGGAGGCTAGCGGGAGGCCGGGGGATACGCAGTATTTT
clone_size: NA; j_call: TRBJ2-5; v_call: TRBV2; d_call: NA; cdr3_aa: CASRLGGEGETQYF; cdr3_nt: TGTGCCAGCCGTCTAGGGGGAGAGGGGGAGACCCAGTACTTC
clone_size: NA; j_call: TRBJ2-5; v_call: TRBV6-6; d_call: TRBD2; cdr3_aa: CASSPTSGLETQYF; cdr3_nt: TGTGCCAGCAGCCCGACTAGCGGATTAGAGACCCAGTACTTC
clone_size: NA; j_call: TRBJ2-1; v_call: TRBV29-1; d_call: TRBD2; cdr3_aa: CSVPYAGGYNEQFF; cdr3_nt: TGCAGCGTCCCCTACGCGGGGGGGTACAATGAGCAGTTCTTC
clone_size: NA; j_call: TRBJ1-1; v_call: TRBV18; d_call: NA; cdr3_aa: CASSPGANTEAFF; cdr3_nt: TGTGCCAGCTCACCAGGGGCGAACACTGAAGCTTTCTTT
clone_size: NA; j_call: TRBJ2-7; v_call: TRBV28; d_call: NA; cdr3_aa: CASSDRQDFREQYF; cdr3_nt: TGTGCCAGCAGTGACAGGCAGGACTTCCGTGAGCAGTACTTC
clone_size: once; j_call: TRBJ2-1; v_call: TRBV3-1/TRBV3-2; d_call: TRBD2; cdr3_aa: CASKGGLAAKFF; cdr3_nt: TGTGCCAGCAAAGGAGGACTAGCGGCGAAGTTCTTC
clone_size: few; j_call: TRBJ2-5; v_call: TRBV5-1; d_call: TRBD2; cdr3_aa: CASSLALRSGRAQTQYF; cdr3_nt: TGCGCCAGCAGCTTGGCCCTCCGTAGCGGGAGGGCTCAGACCCAGTACTTC
clone_size: NA; j_call: TRBJ2-7; v_call: TRBV28; d_call: NA; cdr3_aa: CAVSPYQEPYEQYF; cdr3_nt: TGTGCCGTATCCCCCTACCAGGAACCCTACGAGCAGTACTTC
clone_size: NA; j_call: TRBJ1-1; v_call: TRBV7-3; d_call: NA; cdr3_aa: CASSTRGVAFF; cdr3_nt: TGTGCCAGCAGCACCAGGGGAGTAGCTTTCTTT
clone_size: NA; j_call: TRBJ2-7; v_call: TRBV28; d_call: TRBD1; cdr3_aa: CASNQGANEQYF; cdr3_nt: TGTGCCAGCAATCAGGGGGCAAACGAGCAGTACTTC
clone_size: NA; j_call: TRBJ2-6; v_call: TRBV18; d_call: NA; cdr3_aa: CASSPQTLGANVLTF; cdr3_nt: TGTGCCAGCTCACCGCAGACTCTGGGGGCCAACGTCCTGACTTTC
clone_size: NA; j_call: TRBJ2-2; v_call: TRBV5-1; d_call: TRBD1; cdr3_aa: CASSSNRGNTGELFF; cdr3_nt: TGCGCCAGCAGTTCCAACAGGGGGAACACCGGGGAGCTGTTTTTT
clone_size: NA; j_call: TRBJ2-5; v_call: TRBV19; d_call: NA; cdr3_aa: CASKRQGGGETQYF; cdr3_nt: TGTGCCAGTAAGCGGCAGGGAGGTGGGGAGACCCAGTACTTC
clone_size: NA; j_call: TRBJ1-1; v_call: TRBV7-3; d_call: NA; cdr3_aa: CASSLRGLVNTEAFF; cdr3_nt: TGTGCCAGCAGCTTAAGAGGACTGGTTAACACTGAAGCTTTCTTT
clone_size: NA; j_call: TRBJ1-3; v_call: TRBV28; d_call: NA; cdr3_aa: CASSGGSSGNTIYF; cdr3_nt: TGTGCCAGCAGTGGAGGGAGCTCTGGAAACACCATATATTTT
clone_size: NA; j_call: TRBJ2-6; v_call: TRBV27; d_call: TRBD1; cdr3_aa: CASSPLGGQASSGANVLTF; cdr3_nt: TGTGCCAGCAGTCCTCTGGGCGGACAGGCTAGCTCTGGGGCCAACGTCCTGACTTTC
clone_size: NA; j_call: TRBJ2-4; v_call: TRBV6-5; d_call: NA; cdr3_aa: CASTTGSLAKNIQYF; cdr3_nt: TGTGCCAGCACCACCGGGTCCCTAGCCAAAAACATTCAGTACTTC
clone_size: NA; j_call: TRBJ1-1; v_call: TRBV5-1; d_call: NA; cdr3_aa: CASSLAGTPNTEAFF; cdr3_nt: TGCGCCAGCAGCTTGGCCGGGACACCGAACACTGAAGCTTTCTTT
clone_size: few; j_call: TRBJ1-6; v_call: TRBV27; d_call: NA; cdr3_aa: CASSLTPRSPLHF; cdr3_nt: TGTGCCAGCAGCCTAACCCCACGATCACCCCTCCACTTT
clone_size: NA; j_call: TRBJ1-2; v_call: TRBV3-1/TRBV3-2; d_call: TRBD1; cdr3_aa: CASSPSGQDTGYTF; cdr3_nt: TGTGCCAGCAGCCCCTCGGGACAGGATACTGGCTACACCTTC